The 28 T cell receptor beta chains below come from one sample, sequenced in a study of cytomegalovirus exposure and HLA in healthy donors. Profiled with immunoSEQ multiplex PCR; TCRdb holds only in-frame clones, not every one. Among over 200,000 clones, almost 90% were seen once, and the ten largest hold 2.9%. Sequencing was carried out using PBMCs. The receptor source for this set is a woman aged 18-30 years in good health and CMV-seronegative.

This chain connects TRBV4-2 to TRBJ1-3, with D perhaps matching TRBD1 (5 bases). V lost 1 base, J lost 4 bases, and 23 bases lay in between. Germline loops: CDR1 LGHNA, CDR2 YNFKEQ. The CDR3 length is 19 residues. In nucleotides, the CDR3 is TGTGCCAGCAGCCAAGCGAGTAATCGACAAGGGGTGGCAGGAAACACCATATATTTT. It specifies CASSQASNRQGVAGNTIYF.

This chain connects TRBV27 to TRBJ2-7; possibly TRBD1 for D (6 bases). V dropped 4 bases and J dropped 2 bases, with 9 bases sitting between them. The CDR3 has 13 residues. Per the germline V gene, CDR1 is MNHEY and CDR2 is SMNVEV (reference sequence). The CDR3 region has the DNA TGTGCCAGCAGTTGGACAGCAGCCTACGAGCAGTACTTC. Protein product: CASSWTAAYEQYF.

The chain recombines TRBV5-1 with TRBJ2-1; the match to TRBD2 covers 7 bases. Losses at the gene ends were 0 bases for V and 7 bases for J; bases not matched to a gene: 10. Germline lookup yields CDR1 SGHRS and CDR2 YFSETQ. CDR3 length: 16 amino acids. The CDR3 reads CASSLAGGPRRNEQFF. The CDR3 bases are TGCGCCAGCAGCTTGGCGGGGGGTCCACGGAGGAATGAGCAGTTCTTC.

The rearrangement links TRBV29-1 to TRBJ2-5; D possibly corresponds to TRBD2 (6 bases). Deletions cut 0 bases from V and 0 bases from J, with 23 bases between. Germline values: CDR1 SQVTM, CDR2 ANQGSEA. The CDR3 sequence is 19 residues long. CDR3 sequence reads: CSVEEGADASGPYQETQYF. Here the CDR3 DNA reads TGCAGCGTTGAAGAGGGCGCGGACGCGAGCGGGCCGTACCAAGAGACCCAGTACTTC.

This CDR3 reads CASRKQGALYYEQYF. In DNA, the CDR3 is TGTGCCAGCAGGAAACAGGGCGCACTCTACTACGAGCAGTACTTC. The chain employs TRBV6-5 and TRBJ2-7; D possibly corresponds to TRBD1 (6 bases). The CDR3 sequence is 15 residues long. The V and J ends lost 6 bases and 3 bases respectively, with 18 bases between them. Germline CDR1 and CDR2: MNHEY and SVGAGI.

The gene calls are TRBV4-2 and TRBJ2-3, with TRBD2 identical over 11 bases. The length of the CDR3 is 14 residues. The V gene's germline CDR1 is LGHNA and CDR2 YNFKEQ. Trimming at V came to 5 bases and at J to 5 bases, leaving 3 bases not matched to a gene. CDR3 region: CASSDGTSGDTQYF. CDR3 in DNA: TGTGCCAGCAGCGACGGGACTAGCGGAGATACGCAGTATTTT.

This clone was observed a few times. This chain joins TRBV4-3 and TRBJ2-5; 11 positions agree with TRBD1. In germline, CDR1 is LGHNA, CDR2 YSLEER. V was pared by 1 base and J by 1 base, with 2 bases of the junction left unmatched. This CDR3 is 16 amino acids long. CDR3 DNA: TGCGCCAGCAGCCAAGTCGGGACAGGGGGCCAAGAGACCCAGTACTTC. Translation: CASSQVGTGGQETQYF.

This clone appeared once. The chain employs TRBV21-1 and TRBJ1-1; the table's D call, TRBD1, has no DNA check behind it. TRBV21-1 is given as a pseudogene. The CDR3 runs to 14 residues. CDR3 residues: CASSSHRGNTEAFF. In nucleotides, the CDR3 is TGTGCCAGCAGCTCTCACAGGGGGAACACTGAAGCTTTCTTT.

The CDR3 protein is CASSAAGGYGYTF. The CDR3 region has the DNA TGTGCCAGCAGCGCCGCCGGTGGCTATGGCTACACCTTC. The chain links TRBV7-9 to TRBJ1-2; D is uncertain. Germline values: CDR1 SEHNR, CDR2 FQNEAQ (reference sequence). The CDR3 contains 13 residues. Trimming pared 5 bases from V and 4 bases from J, leaving 11 bases between. The entire variable domain, with the rest obtained from reference TRBV7-9 and TRBJ1-2, is as follows: DTGVSQNPRHKITKRGQNVTFRCDPISEHNRLYWYRQTLGQGPEFLTYFQNEAQLEKSRLLSDRFSAERPKGSFSTLEIQRTEQGDSAMYLCASSAAGGYGYTFGSGTRLTVV.

The V and J genes are TRBV28 and TRBJ2-1; 9 nucleotides agree with TRBD2. Germline CDR1 is MDHEN and CDR2 is SYDVKM. The V gene end was trimmed by 3 bases and the J gene end by 4 bases; junction bases not matched to a gene: 4. The CDR3 is 15 amino acids. The CDR3 loop reads CASSFSLAGYNEQFF. As DNA, the CDR3 is TGTGCCAGCAGTTTTTCACTAGCGGGTTACAATGAGCAGTTCTTC.

This clone was seen just once. The J gene is TRBJ1-5, the V gene TRBV27; tentative D call: TRBD1 (5 bases). Between the trimmed V and J ends, which lost 2 bases and 6 bases, there was a span of 11 bases. This CDR3 has 14 amino acids. The germline CDR1 and CDR2 sequences are MNHEY and SMNVEV (reference sequence). CDR3 amino acids: CASSLQGVGQPQHF. The CDR3 DNA is TGTGCCAGCAGTTTACAGGGCGTGGGTCAGCCCCAGCATTTT.

The rearrangement uses TRBV27 and TRBJ2-1; the match to TRBD2 covers 10 bases. This CDR3 contains 15 residues. After removal of 6 bases from V and 2 bases from J, the junction contained 4 bases not matched to a gene. Germline assignment: CDR1 MNHEY and CDR2 SMNVEV (reference sequence). CDR3 coding DNA: TGTGCCAGCAGCGTAGCGGGAGGAACCTACAATGAGCAGTTCTTC. Protein sequence: CASSVAGGTYNEQFF.

CDR3 DNA sequence: TGTGCCAGCAGCTCTTCAGCAGGACAGTTATACGAGCAGTACTTC. Its translation is CASSSSAGQLYEQYF. The chain employs TRBV5-4 and TRBJ2-7; TRBD1 is a possible D gene (6 bases). The germline V and J ends were trimmed by 3 bases and 4 bases, with 17 bases remaining between them. Per the germline V gene, CDR1 is SGHNT and CDR2 is YYREEE (reference sequence). The length of the CDR3 is 15 residues.

The V gene is TRBV27, the J gene TRBJ1-5; D gene uncertain. Germline V gene lookup returns CDR1 MNHEY and CDR2 SMNVEV (reference sequence). The V end was cut by 5 bases, the J end by 2 bases, with 16 bases between. The CDR3 has 16 amino acids. The DNA for the CDR3 is TGTGCCAGCAGTCCCCTGGGTAACGGGGGCAATCAGCCCCAGCATTTT. It codes for CASSPLGNGGNQPQHF.

The CDR3 here is CASKTSGEAYEQYF. In nucleotides, the CDR3 is TGTGCCAGCAAGACTAGCGGAGAGGCCTACGAGCAGTACTTC. The chain joins TRBV28 to TRBJ2-7, with TRBD2 matching over 9 bases. The CDR3 is made up of 14 amino acids. Germline V lookup: CDR1 MDHEN, CDR2 SYDVKM. Trimming removed 7 bases from V and 2 bases from J; junction bases left unmatched: 6.

V is TRBV5-4 and J is TRBJ2-3; tentatively, D is TRBD2 (6 bases). Germline loops: CDR1 SGHNT, CDR2 YYREEE (reference sequence). CDR3 length: 16 amino acids. With 2 bases removed from V and 1 base from J, the gap between germline ends came to 14 bases. CDR3 region: CASSFGRREGTDTQYF. The CDR3 DNA reads as TGTGCCAGCAGCTTTGGGCGCAGGGAGGGCACAGATACGCAGTATTTT.

This clone was seen many times. The genes are TRBV7-9 and TRBJ2-7; 10 nucleotides align to TRBD2. This CDR3 comprises 13 residues. Germline V gene lookup returns CDR1 SEHNR and CDR2 FQNEAQ (reference sequence). V trimming: 9 bases; J trimming: 4 bases; junction bases outside the gene matches: 6. The CDR3 loop reads CASSGTSVYEQYF. The CDR3 region has the DNA TGTGCCAGTTCCGGGACTAGCGTTTACGAGCAGTACTTC.

This chain connects TRBV9 to TRBJ2-7; TRBD2 aligns across 7 bases. Germline-derived CDR1 and CDR2 are SGDLS and YYNGEE. V shed 0 bases, J shed 6 bases, and the junction held 3 bases outside the gene matches. The CDR3 is 13 amino acids. Here the CDR3 reads CASSVGTRSEQYF. CDR3 nucleotide sequence: TGTGCCAGCAGCGTAGGGACTAGAAGCGAGCAGTACTTC.

The chain joins TRBV28 to TRBJ1-4, with 11 nucleotides matching TRBD1. V lost 5 bases to trimming and J lost 5 bases; unmatched junction nucleotides: 22. This CDR3 is 21 amino acids long. CDR1 and CDR2 (germline): MDHEN, SYDVKM. The chain's CDR3 is CASSPWPTDRGLDSKNEKLFF. The CDR3 bases are TGTGCCAGCAGTCCCTGGCCCACGGACAGGGGGCTGGATAGCAAGAATGAAAAACTGTTTTTT.

V usage is TRBV29-1 and J usage is TRBJ2-3; 12 nucleotides match TRBD2. The V gene end was trimmed by 5 bases and the J gene end by 6 bases; junction bases not matched to a gene: 9. CDR1 SQVTM and CDR2 ANQGSEA come from the germline V gene. This CDR3 region has 15 residues. The CDR3 region is CSVTRLAGAYDTQYF. In DNA, the CDR3 is TGCAGCGTTACTCGACTAGCGGGAGCATATGATACGCAGTATTTT.

This rearrangement joins TRBV4-1 to TRBJ2-7, with 8 bases matching TRBD1. CDR1 and CDR2 from the germline V gene are MGHRA and YSYEKL. V was clipped by 4 bases and J by 2 bases; unmatched bases: 7. This CDR3 spans 15 amino acids. CDR3: CASSLRGQGAYEQYF. The CDR3 DNA reads as TGCGCCAGCAGCCTCAGAGGACAGGGAGCCTACGAGCAGTACTTC.

This clone was recorded once. V is TRBV19 and J is TRBJ2-7; 9 bases fit TRBD2. CDR3 length: 16 residues. CDR1 and CDR2 from the germline V gene are LNHDA and SQIVND (reference sequence). The trim removed 5 bases at V and 2 bases at J, leaving 10 bases unmatched. DNA of the CDR3: TGTGCCAGTAGTGTCTATAGCGGGAGTGCTACCTACGAGCAGTACTTC. This codes for CASSVYSGSATYEQYF.

This sequence joins TRBV6-1 and TRBJ1-5; 10 bases match TRBD1. This CDR3 region has 15 residues. Per the germline V gene, CDR1 is MNHNS and CDR2 is SASEGT. Losses at the gene ends were 2 bases for V and 7 bases for J; bases not matched to a gene: 5. In DNA, the CDR3 is TGTGCCAGCAGTGAAACGGGACAGGGGACCCAGCCCCAGCATTTT. Translating it yields CASSETGQGTQPQHF.

The chain combines TRBV2 with TRBJ2-7; the match to TRBD2 covers 9 bases. V trimming: 6 bases; J trimming: 2 bases; junction bases outside the gene matches: 5. The CDR3 loop spans 14 amino acids. From germline, CDR1 is SNHLY and CDR2 FYNNEI. CDR3 in amino acids: CASRLAGFTYEQYF. CDR3 nucleotide sequence: TGTGCCAGCAGACTAGCGGGTTTCACCTACGAGCAGTACTTC.

This clone has only one observation. The V call is TRBV5-1, the J call TRBJ2-7, with D possibly TRBD2 on 6 matching bases. The germline V and J ends were trimmed by 0 bases and 5 bases, with 18 bases remaining between them. Germline V gives CDR1 SGHRS, CDR2 YFSETQ. The CDR3 runs to 16 residues. The CDR3 bases are TGCGCCAGCAGCTTGGTGCCCCTAGCGTCAAACGACGAGCAGTACTTC. It specifies CASSLVPLASNDEQYF. The full variable domain, rest sourced from reference TRBV5-1 and TRBJ2-7, is KAGVTQTPRYLIKTRGQQVTLSCSPISGHRSVSWYQQTPGQGLQFLFEYFSETQRNKGNFPGRFSGRQFSNSRSEMNVSTLELGDSALYLCASSLVPLASNDEQYFGPGTRLTVT.

The chain combines TRBV5-1 with TRBJ2-1; 10 bases agree with TRBD2. CDR1 is SGHRS and CDR2 is YFSETQ in the germline V gene. V lost 4 bases, J lost 5 bases, and 15 bases stayed unmatched. The CDR3 covers 18 residues. This chain's CDR3 is CASSLSFPGTSANNEQFF. The CDR3 bases are TGCGCCAGCAGCCTATCCTTTCCCGGGACTAGCGCAAACAATGAGCAGTTCTTC.

The V gene is TRBV13, the J gene TRBJ2-7, with 7 bases fitting TRBD2. The CDR3 extends over 15 amino acids. V lost 2 bases, J lost 4 bases, and 8 bases stayed unmatched. Looked up from germline, CDR1 is PRHDT and CDR2 is FYEKMQ (reference sequence). The CDR3 region has the DNA TGTGCCAGCAGCTTATCGGCTCTAGCGGAATACGAGCAGTACTTC. This gives the protein CASSLSALAEYEQYF.

The V call is TRBV4-1, the J call TRBJ2-7; 7 nucleotides align to TRBD2. The ends lost 1 base at V and 5 bases at J; junction bases unmatched: 8. CDR1 is MGHRA and CDR2 is YSYEKL in the germline V gene. This CDR3 is built from 15 residues. The CDR3 nucleotides read TGCGCCAGCAGCCAAGTGTTGGGGGGGTTGGACGAGCAGTACTTC. Amino acid sequence: CASSQVLGGLDEQYF.